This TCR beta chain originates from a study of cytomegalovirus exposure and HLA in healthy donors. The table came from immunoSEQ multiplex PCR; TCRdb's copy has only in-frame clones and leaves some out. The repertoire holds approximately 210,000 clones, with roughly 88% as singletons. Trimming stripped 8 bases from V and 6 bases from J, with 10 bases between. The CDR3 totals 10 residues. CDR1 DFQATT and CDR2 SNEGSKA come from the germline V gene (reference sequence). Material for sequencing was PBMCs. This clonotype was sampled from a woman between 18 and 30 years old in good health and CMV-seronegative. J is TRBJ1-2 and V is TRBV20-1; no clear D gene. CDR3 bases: TGCAGTTCTTCCTCGGATGGCTACACCTTC. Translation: CSSSSDGYTF.